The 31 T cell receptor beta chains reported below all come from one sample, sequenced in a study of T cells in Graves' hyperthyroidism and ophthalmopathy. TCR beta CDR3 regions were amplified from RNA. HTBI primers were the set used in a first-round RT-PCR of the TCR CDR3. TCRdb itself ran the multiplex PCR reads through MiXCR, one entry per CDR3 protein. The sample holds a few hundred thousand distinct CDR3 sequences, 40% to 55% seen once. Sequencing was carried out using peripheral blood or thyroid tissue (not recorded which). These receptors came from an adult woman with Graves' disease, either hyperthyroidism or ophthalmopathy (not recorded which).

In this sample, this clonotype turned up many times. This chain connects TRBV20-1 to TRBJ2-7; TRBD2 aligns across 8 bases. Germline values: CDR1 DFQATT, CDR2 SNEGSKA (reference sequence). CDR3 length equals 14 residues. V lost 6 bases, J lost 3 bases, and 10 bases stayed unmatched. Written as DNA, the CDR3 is TGCAGTGCGCCTAATGCGGGAGGTATCTACGAGCAGTACTTC. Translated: CSAPNAGGIYEQYF.

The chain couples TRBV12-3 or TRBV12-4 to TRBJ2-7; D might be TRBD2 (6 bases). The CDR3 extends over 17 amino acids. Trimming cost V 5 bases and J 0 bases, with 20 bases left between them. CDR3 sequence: CASSHTASGRSSYEQYF. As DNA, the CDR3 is TGTGCCAGCAGTCACACCGCGTCAGGGAGGAGCTCCTACGAGCAGTACTTC.

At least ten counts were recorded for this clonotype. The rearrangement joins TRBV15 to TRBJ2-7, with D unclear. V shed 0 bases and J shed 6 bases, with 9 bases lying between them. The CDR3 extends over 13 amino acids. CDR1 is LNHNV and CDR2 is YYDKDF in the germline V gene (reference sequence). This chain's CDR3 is CATSREGRSEQYF. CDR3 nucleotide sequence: TGTGCCACCAGCAGAGAAGGGCGGAGCGAGCAGTACTTC. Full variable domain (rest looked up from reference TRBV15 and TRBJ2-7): DAMVIQNPRYQVTQFGKPVTLSCSQTLNHNVMYWYQQKSSQAPKLLFHYYDKDFNNEADTPDNFQSRRPNTSFCFLDIRSPGLGDTAMYLCATSREGRSEQYFGPGTRLTVT.

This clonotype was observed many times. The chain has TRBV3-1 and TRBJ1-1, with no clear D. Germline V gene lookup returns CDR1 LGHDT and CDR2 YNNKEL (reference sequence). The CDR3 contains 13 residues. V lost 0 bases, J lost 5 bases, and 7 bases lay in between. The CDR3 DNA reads TGTGCCAGCAGCCAAGAAGATCGGACTGAAGCTTTCTTT. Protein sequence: CASSQEDRTEAFF.

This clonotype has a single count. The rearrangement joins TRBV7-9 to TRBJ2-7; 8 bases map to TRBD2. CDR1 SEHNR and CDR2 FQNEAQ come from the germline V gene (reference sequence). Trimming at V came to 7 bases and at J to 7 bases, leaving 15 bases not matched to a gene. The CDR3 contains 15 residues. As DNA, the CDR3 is TGTGCCAGCACACCGAAGCGGGGGTGGCCGGAAGAGCAGTACTTC. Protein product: CASTPKRGWPEEQYF.

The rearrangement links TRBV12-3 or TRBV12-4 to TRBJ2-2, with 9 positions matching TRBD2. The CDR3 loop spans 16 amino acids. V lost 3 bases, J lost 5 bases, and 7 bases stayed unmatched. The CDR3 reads CASSFNSGRGTGELFF. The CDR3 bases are TGTGCCAGCAGTTTTAATAGCGGGAGAGGGACCGGGGAGCTGTTTTTT.

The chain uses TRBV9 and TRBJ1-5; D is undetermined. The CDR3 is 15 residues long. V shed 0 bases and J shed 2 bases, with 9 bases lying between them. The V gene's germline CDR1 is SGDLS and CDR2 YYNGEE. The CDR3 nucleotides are TGTGCCAGCAGCGTAGGTGTCGGTGGCAATCAGCCCCAGCATTTT. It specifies CASSVGVGGNQPQHF.

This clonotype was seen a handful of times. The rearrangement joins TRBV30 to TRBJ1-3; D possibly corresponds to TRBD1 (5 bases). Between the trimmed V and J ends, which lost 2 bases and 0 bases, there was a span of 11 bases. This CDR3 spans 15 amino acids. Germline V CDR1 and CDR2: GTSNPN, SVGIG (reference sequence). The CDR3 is CAWSISGFSGNTIYF. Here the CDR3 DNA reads TGTGCCTGGAGTATATCAGGGTTCTCTGGAAACACCATATATTTT.

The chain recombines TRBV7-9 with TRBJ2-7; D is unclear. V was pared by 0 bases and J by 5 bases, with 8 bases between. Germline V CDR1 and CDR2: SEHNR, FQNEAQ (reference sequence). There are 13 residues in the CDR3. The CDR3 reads CASSLALGNEQYF. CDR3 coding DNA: TGTGCCAGCAGCTTAGCCCTTGGTAACGAGCAGTACTTC.

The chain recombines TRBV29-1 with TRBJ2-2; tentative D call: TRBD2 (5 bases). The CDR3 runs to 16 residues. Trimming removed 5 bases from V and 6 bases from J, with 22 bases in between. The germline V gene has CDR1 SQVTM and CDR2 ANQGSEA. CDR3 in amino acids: CSVWGEGDVYAGELFF. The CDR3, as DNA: TGCAGCGTTTGGGGAGAGGGAGACGTTTATGCCGGGGAGCTGTTTTTT.

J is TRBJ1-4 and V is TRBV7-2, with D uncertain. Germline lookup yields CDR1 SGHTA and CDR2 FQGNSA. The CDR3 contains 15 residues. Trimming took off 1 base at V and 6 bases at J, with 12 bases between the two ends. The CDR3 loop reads CASSLDSSTHEKLFF. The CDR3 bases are TGTGCCAGCAGCTTAGATTCGTCGACCCATGAAAAACTGTTTTTT.

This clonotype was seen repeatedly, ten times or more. CDR3 sequence reads: CASSGGGGRSQPQHF. CDR3 bases: TGCGCCAGCAGTGGGGGGGGGGGGAGGAGTCAGCCCCAGCATTTT. The genes are TRBV10-2 and TRBJ1-5; D perhaps matches TRBD1 (5 bases). Germline CDR1 WSHSY, CDR2 SAAADI. This CDR3 is 15 amino acids long. V lost 4 bases and J lost 6, with 16 bases in between.

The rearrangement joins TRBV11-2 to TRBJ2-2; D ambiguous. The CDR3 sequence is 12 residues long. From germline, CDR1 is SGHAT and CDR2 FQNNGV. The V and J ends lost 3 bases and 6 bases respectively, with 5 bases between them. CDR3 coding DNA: TGTGCCAGCAGCTTTTTTTCCGGGGAGCTGTTTTTT. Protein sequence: CASSFFSGELFF.

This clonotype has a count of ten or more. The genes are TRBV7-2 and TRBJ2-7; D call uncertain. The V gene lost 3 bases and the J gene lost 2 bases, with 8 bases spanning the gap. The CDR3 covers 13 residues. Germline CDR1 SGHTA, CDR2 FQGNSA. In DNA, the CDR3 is TGTGCCAGCAGCTTGAACGGCGCCTACGAGCAGTACTTC. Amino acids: CASSLNGAYEQYF.

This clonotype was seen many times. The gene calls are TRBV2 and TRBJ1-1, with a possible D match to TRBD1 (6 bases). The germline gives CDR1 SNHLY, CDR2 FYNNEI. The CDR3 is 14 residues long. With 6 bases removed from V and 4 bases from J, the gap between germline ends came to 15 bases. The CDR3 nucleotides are TGTGCCAGCAGCCCTACAGGGTTCGGCACTGAAGCTTTCTTT. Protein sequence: CASSPTGFGTEAFF.

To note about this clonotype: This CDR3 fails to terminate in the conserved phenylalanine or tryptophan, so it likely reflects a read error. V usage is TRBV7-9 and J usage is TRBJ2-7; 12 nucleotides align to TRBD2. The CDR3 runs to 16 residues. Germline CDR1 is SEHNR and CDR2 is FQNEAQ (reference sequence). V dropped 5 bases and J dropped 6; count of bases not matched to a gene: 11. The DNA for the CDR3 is TGTGCCAGCAGCGACGAGAGACTAGCGGGGGCAGGCGAGCAGTACCTC. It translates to CASSDERLAGAGEQYL.

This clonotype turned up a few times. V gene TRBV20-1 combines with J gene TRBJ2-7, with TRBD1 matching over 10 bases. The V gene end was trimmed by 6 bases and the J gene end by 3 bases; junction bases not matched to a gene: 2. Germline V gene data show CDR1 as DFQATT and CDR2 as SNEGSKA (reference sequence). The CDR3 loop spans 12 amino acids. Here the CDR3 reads CSAWTGGYEQYF. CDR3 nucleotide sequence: TGCAGTGCCTGGACAGGGGGCTACGAGCAGTACTTC.

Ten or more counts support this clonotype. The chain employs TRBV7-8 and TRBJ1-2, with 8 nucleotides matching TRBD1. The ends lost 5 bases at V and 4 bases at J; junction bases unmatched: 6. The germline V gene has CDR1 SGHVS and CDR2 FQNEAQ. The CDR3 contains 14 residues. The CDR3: CASSTGQGSYGYTF. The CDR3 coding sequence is TGTGCCAGCAGCACAGGACAGGGTAGCTATGGCTACACCTTC.

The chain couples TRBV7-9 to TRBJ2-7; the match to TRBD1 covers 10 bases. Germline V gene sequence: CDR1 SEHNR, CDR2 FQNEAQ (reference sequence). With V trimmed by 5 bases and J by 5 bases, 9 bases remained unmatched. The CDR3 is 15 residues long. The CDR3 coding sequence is TGTGCCAGCAGCCAACCCGACAGGGGGCATGACGAGCAGTACTTC. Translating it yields CASSQPDRGHDEQYF.

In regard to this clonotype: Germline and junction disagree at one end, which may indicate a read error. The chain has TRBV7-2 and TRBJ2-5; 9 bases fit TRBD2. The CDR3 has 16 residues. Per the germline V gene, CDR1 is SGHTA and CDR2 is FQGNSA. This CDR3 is CASSQGPLAGFETQYF. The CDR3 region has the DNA TGCGCCAGCAGCCAAGGCCCCCTAGCGGGGTTTGAGACCCAGTACTTC.

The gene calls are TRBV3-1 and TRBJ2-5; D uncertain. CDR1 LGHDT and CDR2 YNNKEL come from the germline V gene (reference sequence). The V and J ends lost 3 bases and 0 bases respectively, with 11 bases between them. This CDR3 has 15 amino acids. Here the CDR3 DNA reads TGTGCCAGCAGCCATGAAATTCTCCACCAAGAGACCCAGTACTTC. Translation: CASSHEILHQETQYF.

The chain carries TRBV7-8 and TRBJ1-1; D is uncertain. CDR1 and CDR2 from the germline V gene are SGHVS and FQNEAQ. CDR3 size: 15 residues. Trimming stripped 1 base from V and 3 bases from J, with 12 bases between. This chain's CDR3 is CASSLDRVWHTEAFF. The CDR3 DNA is TGTGCCAGCAGCTTAGATCGAGTTTGGCACACTGAAGCTTTCTTT.

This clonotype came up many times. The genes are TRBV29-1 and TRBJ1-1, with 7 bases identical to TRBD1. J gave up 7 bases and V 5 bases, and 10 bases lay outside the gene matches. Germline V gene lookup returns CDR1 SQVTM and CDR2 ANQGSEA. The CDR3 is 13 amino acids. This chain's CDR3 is CSVQSTGSFEAFF. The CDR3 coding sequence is TGCAGCGTTCAGTCGACAGGGAGCTTTGAAGCTTTCTTT.

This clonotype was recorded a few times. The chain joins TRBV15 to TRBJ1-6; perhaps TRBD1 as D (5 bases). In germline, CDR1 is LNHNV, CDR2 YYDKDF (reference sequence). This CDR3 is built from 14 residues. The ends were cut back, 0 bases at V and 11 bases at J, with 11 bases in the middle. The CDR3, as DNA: TGTGCCACCAGCAGAGAGAGGGGTCTGACACCCCTCCACTTT. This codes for CATSRERGLTPLHF.

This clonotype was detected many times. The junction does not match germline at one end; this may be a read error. The CDR3 loop is CASSLIVSGSRETQYF. For the CDR3, the DNA is TGTGCTAGCAGCTTAATCGTTAGCGGGAGTCGAGAGACCCAGTACTTC. V and J are TRBV7-7 and TRBJ2-5; TRBD2 matches at 9 bases. CDR1 is SSHAT, CDR2 FNYEAQ, per germline (reference sequence). The CDR3 is 16 residues long.

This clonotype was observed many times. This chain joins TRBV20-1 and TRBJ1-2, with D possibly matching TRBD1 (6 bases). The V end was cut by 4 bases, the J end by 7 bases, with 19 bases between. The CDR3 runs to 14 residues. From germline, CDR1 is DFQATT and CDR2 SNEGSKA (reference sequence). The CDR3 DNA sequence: TGCAGTGCTATTAGCCAGGGGCTAAGGAGTGGCTACACCTTC. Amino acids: CSAISQGLRSGYTF.

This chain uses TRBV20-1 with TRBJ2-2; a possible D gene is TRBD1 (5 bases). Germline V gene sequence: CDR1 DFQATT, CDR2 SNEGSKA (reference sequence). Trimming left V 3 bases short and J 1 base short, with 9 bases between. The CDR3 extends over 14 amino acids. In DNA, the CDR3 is TGCAGTGCTAGCCCTACAGGGAACACCGGGGAGCTGTTTTTT. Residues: CSASPTGNTGELFF.

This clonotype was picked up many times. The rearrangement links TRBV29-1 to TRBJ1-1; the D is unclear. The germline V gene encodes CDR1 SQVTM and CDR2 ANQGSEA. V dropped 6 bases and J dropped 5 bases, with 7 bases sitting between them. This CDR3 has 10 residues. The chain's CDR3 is CSVGGTEAFF. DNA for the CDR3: TGCAGCGTCGGTGGAACTGAAGCTTTCTTT. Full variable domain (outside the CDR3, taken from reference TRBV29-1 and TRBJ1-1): SAVISQKPSRDICQRGTSLTIQCQVDSQVTMMFWYRQQPGQSLTLIATANQGSEATYESGFVIDKFPISRPNLTFSTLTVSNMSPEDSSIYLCSVGGTEAFFGQGTRLTVV.

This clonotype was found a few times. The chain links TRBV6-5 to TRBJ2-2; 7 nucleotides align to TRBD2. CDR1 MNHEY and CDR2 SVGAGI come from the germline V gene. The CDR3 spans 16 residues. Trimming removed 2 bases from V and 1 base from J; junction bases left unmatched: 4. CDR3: CASSYVGRGNTGELFF. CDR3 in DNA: TGTGCCAGCAGTTACGTGGGGAGGGGGAACACCGGGGAGCTGTTTTTT.

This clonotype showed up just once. The CDR3 is CASSPLGNSPLHF. CDR3 DNA: TGTGCCAGCAGCCCCCTCGGTAATTCACCCCTCCACTTT. The rearrangement uses TRBV7-3 and TRBJ1-6; no definite D call. The V and J ends lost 5 bases and 6 bases respectively, with 8 bases between them. Germline V CDR1 and CDR2: SGHTA, FQGTGA. The CDR3 is made up of 13 amino acids.

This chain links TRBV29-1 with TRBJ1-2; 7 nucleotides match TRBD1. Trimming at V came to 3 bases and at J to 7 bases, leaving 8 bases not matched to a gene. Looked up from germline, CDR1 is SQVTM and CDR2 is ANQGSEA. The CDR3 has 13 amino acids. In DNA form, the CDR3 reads TGCAGCGTTGACAGAGGGGGCTCGTTTGGCTACACCTTC. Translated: CSVDRGGSFGYTF.